Below are 21 T cell receptor beta chains sequenced from a single sample in a study of blood T cell repertoires in COVID-19. TCRdb keeps only in-frame clones here, not all; method: immunoSEQ multiplex PCR. The sample consists of about 300,000 clones, about 88% of them appearing once. Specimen: peripheral blood. Source of these receptors: a man in his sixties or seventies with acute or convalescent COVID-19.

On this clone: At one end the junction does not follow the germline gene, possibly because of a read error. The chain combines TRBV9 with TRBJ2-5, with TRBD1 matching 9 bases. This CDR3 is built from 14 residues. The germline V gene has CDR1 SGDLS and CDR2 YYNGEE. The CDR3 bases are TGTGCCAGCAGCGTCCTGGGACAGGGAGAGGCCCAGTACTTC. Amino acid sequence: CASSVLGQGEAQYF.

The chain employs TRBV19 and TRBJ1-2; no clear D. Germline V gene data show CDR1 as LNHDA and CDR2 as SQIVND (reference sequence). CDR3 length: 13 residues. V lost 3 bases, J lost 6 bases, and 11 bases lay in between. Here the CDR3 DNA reads TGTGCCAGTAGTATTTCGGAGGCAGATGGCTACACCTTC. Translating it yields CASSISEADGYTF.

The chain links TRBV4-3 to TRBJ2-2; TRBD1 aligns across 7 bases. The CDR3 totals 17 residues. V was pared by 3 bases and J by 7 bases, with 14 bases of the junction left unmatched. In germline, CDR1 is LGHNA, CDR2 YSLEER. The CDR3 spells CASSHLTETGSGGELFF. Written as DNA, the CDR3 is TGCGCCAGCAGCCACTTAACAGAGACAGGGTCGGGCGGGGAGCTGTTTTTT.

The V and J genes are TRBV24-1 and TRBJ2-7; tentatively, D is TRBD1 (5 bases). CDR3 length equals 14 residues. Trimming removed 3 bases from V and 2 bases from J, with 10 bases in between. The V gene's germline CDR1 is KGHDR and CDR2 SFDVKD. The CDR3 DNA is TGTGCCACCAGTGATCCAGGACAAGCCTACGAGCAGTACTTC. Its protein is CATSDPGQAYEQYF.

The V gene is TRBV5-1, the J gene TRBJ2-3, with 14 bases aligning to TRBD2. Germline V CDR1 and CDR2: SGHRS, YFSETQ. J lost 7 bases, V lost 5 bases, and 15 bases had no gene match. The CDR3 covers 18 residues. The CDR3 DNA reads as TGCGCCAGCAGTTTACAGACTAGCGGGGGGGCAAAGTTCAATACGCAGTATTTT. This gives the protein CASSLQTSGGAKFNTQYF.

This clone appeared once. The V call is TRBV9, the J call TRBJ2-5; 7 bases are a match to TRBD1. This CDR3 is built from 15 residues. Trimming removed 1 base from V and 2 bases from J; junction bases left unmatched: 5. CDR1 and CDR2 from the germline V gene are SGDLS and YYNGEE. In DNA form, the CDR3 reads TGTGCCAGCAGCGTAATAGGGACAGCACAAGAGACCCAGTACTTC. Protein product: CASSVIGTAQETQYF.

This chain connects TRBV19 to TRBJ2-7; maybe TRBD1 (6 bases). With 10 bases removed from V and 5 bases from J, the gap between germline ends came to 21 bases. This CDR3 comprises 14 residues. The germline V gene has CDR1 LNHDA and CDR2 SQIVND (reference sequence). The CDR3 region has the DNA TGTGCCACCGCACCGGGACACTCTTCTAACGAGCAGTACTTC. Its translation is CATAPGHSSNEQYF.

This clone has a handful of counts. The chain is built from TRBV18 and TRBJ2-1, with D hard to call. There are 14 residues in the CDR3. V lost 2 bases, J lost 4 bases, and 9 bases lay in between. In germline, CDR1 is KGHSH, CDR2 LQKENI. The CDR3 loop reads CASSPGSEYNEQFF. For the CDR3, the DNA is TGTGCCAGCTCACCAGGCAGCGAGTACAATGAGCAGTTCTTC.

The rearrangement joins TRBV18 to TRBJ1-1; D remains unclear. Germline assignment: CDR1 KGHSH and CDR2 LQKENI. CDR3 length: 15 residues. Trimming cost V 2 bases and J 7 bases, with 17 bases left between them. In nucleotides, the CDR3 is TGTGCCAGCTCACCAAACGCAGCCCTAGAAAATGAAGCTTTCTTT. Translated: CASSPNAALENEAFF.

DNA for the CDR3: TGCGCCAGCAGCCACGTTAATACAGGGACCTACGAGCAGTACTTC. Protein: CASSHVNTGTYEQYF. The chain links TRBV4-3 to TRBJ2-7; a possible D gene is TRBD1 (6 bases). This CDR3 region has 15 residues. Germline CDR1 and CDR2: LGHNA and YSLEER. The V gene lost 3 bases and the J gene lost 2 bases, with 14 bases spanning the gap.

The J gene is TRBJ1-2, the V gene TRBV6-2 or TRBV6-3; D is unresolved. The CDR3 is 17 amino acids. The germline V and J ends were trimmed by 2 bases and 6 bases, with 22 bases remaining between them. Germline-derived CDR1 and CDR2 are MNHEY and SVGEGT. For the CDR3, the DNA is TGTGCCAGCAGTTACCCTCCCCCTCGAGGTGGTAAGGATGGCTACACCTTC. This translates into CASSYPPPRGGKDGYTF.

The chain employs TRBV6-6 and TRBJ1-4, with 7 bases identical to TRBD1. CDR1 and CDR2 from the germline V gene are MNHNY and SVGAGI (reference sequence). The CDR3 sequence is 15 residues long. V lost 7 bases to trimming and J lost 2 bases; unmatched junction nucleotides: 7. CDR3 residues: CASTHKGATNEKLFF. The CDR3 region has the DNA TGTGCCAGCACCCACAAGGGGGCCACTAATGAAAAACTGTTTTTT.

The chain joins TRBV18 to TRBJ2-2; 7 bases are shared with TRBD2. This CDR3 is 17 amino acids long. V lost 3 bases, J lost 2 bases, and 9 bases stayed unmatched. CDR1 and CDR2 (germline): KGHSH, LQKENI. The CDR3 nucleotides are TGTGCCAGCTCACCTACGGGACTATCCCGAAACACCGGGGAGCTGTTTTTT. Protein sequence: CASSPTGLSRNTGELFF.

The chain joins TRBV10-3 to TRBJ1-1, with TRBD1 as a possible D gene (5 bases). CDR1 and CDR2 from the germline V gene are ENHRY and SYGVKD. With 4 bases removed from V and 5 bases from J, the gap between germline ends came to 14 bases. This CDR3 spans 14 amino acids. This CDR3 is CAISVGGSSTEAFF. DNA of the CDR3: TGTGCCATCAGTGTCGGGGGGAGTAGTACTGAAGCTTTCTTT.

In its sample, this clone was seen once. V is TRBV5-1 and J is TRBJ2-1, with TRBD2 identical over 13 bases. CDR1 is SGHRS and CDR2 is YFSETQ in the germline V gene. The V segment lost 5 bases and the J segment 8 bases; nucleotides outside the gene matches: 10. The CDR3 length is 16 residues. The CDR3 DNA reads as TGCGCCAGCAGATTGAGGACTAGCGGGGGTATTTATGAGCAGTTCTTC. It is translated as CASRLRTSGGIYEQFF.

The V and J genes are TRBV27 and TRBJ2-4; D unresolved. V lost 3 bases, J lost 3 bases, and 12 bases lay in between. Germline CDR1 reads MNHEY; CDR2 reads SMNVEV (reference sequence). The CDR3 is 15 residues long. CDR3: CASSFVPLVKNIQYF. The CDR3 nucleotides read TGTGCCAGCAGTTTCGTCCCCCTAGTCAAAAACATTCAGTACTTC.

This clone appeared once. This chain joins TRBV29-1 and TRBJ2-7; the match to TRBD2 covers 14 bases. CDR3 length: 15 amino acids. Looked up from germline, CDR1 is SQVTM and CDR2 is ANQGSEA. V shed 1 base and J 4 bases; nucleotides not matched to a gene: 3. The CDR3 nucleotides read TGCAGCGTTGAAGCGGGACTAGCGGGGGTTTACGAGCAGTACTTC. Amino acid sequence: CSVEAGLAGVYEQYF.

The V gene is TRBV18, the J gene TRBJ1-1; TRBD1 matches at 7 bases. Trimming removed 2 bases from V and 4 bases from J; junction bases left unmatched: 7. Germline V gene sequence: CDR1 KGHSH, CDR2 LQKENI. This CDR3 has 15 amino acids. This CDR3 is CASSPSSQGVTEAFF. The CDR3 nucleotides are TGTGCCAGCTCACCATCTTCCCAGGGGGTCACTGAAGCTTTCTTT.

V and J are TRBV30 and TRBJ1-2, with TRBD1 identical over 9 bases. This CDR3 has 15 amino acids. Germline V gene lookup returns CDR1 GTSNPN and CDR2 SVGIG (reference sequence). V dropped 3 bases and J dropped 8; count of bases not matched to a gene: 13. The CDR3 is CAWSPKGTGIWGYTF. CDR3 sequence (DNA): TGTGCCTGGAGCCCGAAAGGGACAGGGATTTGGGGCTACACCTTC. Using reference TRBV30 and TRBJ1-2 for the parts outside the CDR3, the full variable domain is SQTIHQWPATLVQPVGSPLSLECTVEGTSNPNLYWYRQAAGRGLQLLFYSVGIGQISSEVPQNLSASRPQDRQFILSSKKLLLSDSGFYLCAWSPKGTGIWGYTFGSGTRLTVV.

In this sample, this clone turned up many times. The chain has TRBV18 and TRBJ2-5, with 12 bases identical to TRBD2. V dropped 6 bases and J dropped 5; count of bases not matched to a gene: 10. Germline assignment: CDR1 KGHSH and CDR2 LQKENI. The CDR3 contains 16 residues. The CDR3 DNA reads TGTGCCAGCTCCCCGCCTAGCGGGGGGGCCGGGGAGACCCAGTACTTC. Its translation: CASSPPSGGAGETQYF.

This rearrangement joins TRBV3-1 (or the pseudogene TRBV3-2) to TRBJ2-5, with D possibly TRBD2 on 6 matching bases. The CDR3 extends over 13 amino acids. V gave up 3 bases and J gave up 2 bases, with 7 bases separating them. Germline CDR1 reads LGHDT; CDR2 reads YNNKEL (reference sequence). The CDR3 region has the DNA TGTGCCAGCAGCCAGGCGGGGCAAGAGACCCAGTACTTC. Translation: CASSQAGQETQYF.